The 6 T cell receptor beta chains below all came from one sample that was sequenced in a study of T cell repertoires in cytomegalovirus infection. MiXCR, applied by TCRdb to the reads, yields one record per CDR3 protein. The table includes about 450,000 distinct CDR3 sequences, approximately 31% detected once. The sample comprised PBMCs. The receptors here all came from a human donor in good health (CMV status not recorded). Some clones in this sample may be carry-over from other donors' samples.

This clonotype was counted between two and nine times. V gene TRBV29-1 combines with J gene TRBJ2-5; D uncertain. The V and J ends lost 6 bases and 4 bases respectively, with 12 bases between them. Germline V gene sequence: CDR1 SQVTM, CDR2 ANQGSEA. The CDR3 sequence is 12 residues long. This chain's CDR3 is CSVFGPGETQYF. The CDR3 DNA reads TGCAGCGTATTCGGGCCCGGAGAGACCCAGTACTTC.

This clonotype was seen at least ten times. The genes are TRBV7-9 and TRBJ2-7; no definite D call. V lost 1 base, J lost 3 bases, and 19 bases lay in between. CDR3 size: 17 residues. The germline V gene encodes CDR1 SEHNR and CDR2 FQNEAQ (reference sequence). CDR3 DNA: TGTGCCAGCAGCTTAGTGAAACACGGACCTGGGGACTACGAGCAGTACTTC. Translating gives CASSLVKHGPGDYEQYF.

The chain employs TRBV5-4 and TRBJ2-2; D may be TRBD1 (6 bases). V was cut by 0 bases and J by 5 bases, with 11 bases left in between. CDR3 length: 15 amino acids. Germline CDR1 is SGHNT and CDR2 is YYREEE (reference sequence). DNA of the CDR3: TGTGCCAGCAGCTTGGAAGGCAGGGGAACCGGGGAGCTGTTTTTT. Protein: CASSLEGRGTGELFF.

This clonotype was seen a handful of times. V gene TRBV5-4 combines with J gene TRBJ2-7; 8 nucleotides match TRBD1. This CDR3 is built from 14 residues. CDR1 and CDR2 from the germline V gene are SGHNT and YYREEE (reference sequence). Germline trimming cut 4 bases from V and 7 bases from J; bases unmatched to any gene: 10. The CDR3 reads CASSIDRGTREQYF. The CDR3 DNA sequence: TGTGCCAGCAGCATAGACAGGGGTACACGGGAGCAGTACTTC.

This chain links TRBV6-2 or TRBV6-3 with TRBJ2-2; either TRBD1 or TRBD2 may fit D (5 bases each). Per the germline V gene, CDR1 is MNHEY and CDR2 is SVGEGT. Trimming took off 7 bases at V and 7 bases at J, with 13 bases between the two ends. The CDR3 spans 13 residues. The DNA of the CDR3 is TGTGCCAGCACCCCCCGGGGCAGCGGGGAGCTGTTTTTT. Residues: CASTPRGSGELFF.

There are a few counts of this clonotype. The chain uses TRBV6-1 and TRBJ1-5; TRBD1 is a possible D gene (5 bases). This CDR3 has 13 amino acids. V gave up 10 bases and J gave up 3 bases, with 13 bases separating them. CDR1 is MNHNS and CDR2 is SASEGT in the germline V gene. The CDR3 reads CATSGVINQPQHF. DNA for the CDR3: TGTGCCACCTCGGGGGTGATCAATCAGCCCCAGCATTTT.